This entry lists 2 T cell receptor beta chains sequenced from one sample in a study of blood T cell repertoires in COVID-19. Clones were sequenced by immunoSEQ multiplex PCR, and TCRdb holds only the in-frame ones, with some missing. Altogether around 180,000 clones are present, roughly nine tenths being singletons, with the ten largest covering approximately 2.5%. The source material was PBMCs or T cells enriched from blood (not recorded which). All receptors derive from a woman aged 40 to 50 with acute COVID-19.

The chain couples TRBV9 to TRBJ1-1, with D possibly matching TRBD1 (6 bases). The CDR3 runs 15 residues. Germline assignment: CDR1 SGDLS and CDR2 YYNGEE. V was trimmed by 0 bases and J by 3 bases, leaving 12 bases between them. In DNA form, the CDR3 reads TGTGCCAGCAGCGTAGGAGGACAGCTGTACACTGAAGCTTTCTTT. This sequence encodes CASSVGGQLYTEAFF. The full variable domain, completed using reference TRBV9 and TRBJ1-1, is DSGVTQTPKHLITATGQRVTLRCSPRSGDLSVYWYQQSLDQGLQFLIQYYNGEERAKGNILERFSAQQFPDLHSELNLSSLELGDSALYFCASSVGGQLYTEAFFGQGTRLTVV.

The chain has TRBV19 and TRBJ2-1; a possible D gene is TRBD2 (6 bases). V lost 3 bases and J 8 bases, leaving 11 bases between the germline ends. The CDR3 length is 13 residues. Per germline, CDR1 LNHDA and CDR2 SQIVND (reference sequence). Written as DNA, the CDR3 is TGTGCCAGTAGTATCACAACTAGCTATGAGCAGTTCTTC. The encoded protein is CASSITTSYEQFF.